Given below is one T cell receptor beta chain in context. No antigen is known for it. The data were obtained in a study of radiotherapy plus CTLA-4 blockade in lung cancer. Study details: Objective responses arose in approximately 17% of patients, and over 25% experienced disease control.

Germline V gene data show CDR1 as SGHRS and CDR2 as YFSETQ. CDR3 length: 14 residues. The ends lost 3 bases at V and 2 bases at J; junction bases unmatched: 3. Findings and limits, study-wide: Reports state that early shifts in blood T cell clones, with interferon-beta, best predicted response. Radiotherapy with ipilimumab was followed by blood expansion of tumor-derived clones.

Patients with chemo-refractory metastatic non-small-cell lung cancer received focal radiation plus CTLA-4 blockade with ipilimumab. Data came from immunoSEQ multiplex PCR; TCRdb stores just in-frame clones and leaves some out. The repertoire holds about 38,000 clones, about 73% seen once, with 7% to 9.5% in the top ten. The starting material was peripheral blood, obtained from a patient treated with radiotherapy plus ipilimumab. The TCR originated in a human donor with non-small cell lung cancer who had stable disease on radiotherapy plus ipilimumab. The genes are TRBV5-1 and TRBJ2-5; 8 bases agree with TRBD1. The DNA of the CDR3 is TGCGCCAGCAGCTCGACAGGGGATCAAGAGACCCAGTACTTC. As protein: CASSSTGDQETQYF.